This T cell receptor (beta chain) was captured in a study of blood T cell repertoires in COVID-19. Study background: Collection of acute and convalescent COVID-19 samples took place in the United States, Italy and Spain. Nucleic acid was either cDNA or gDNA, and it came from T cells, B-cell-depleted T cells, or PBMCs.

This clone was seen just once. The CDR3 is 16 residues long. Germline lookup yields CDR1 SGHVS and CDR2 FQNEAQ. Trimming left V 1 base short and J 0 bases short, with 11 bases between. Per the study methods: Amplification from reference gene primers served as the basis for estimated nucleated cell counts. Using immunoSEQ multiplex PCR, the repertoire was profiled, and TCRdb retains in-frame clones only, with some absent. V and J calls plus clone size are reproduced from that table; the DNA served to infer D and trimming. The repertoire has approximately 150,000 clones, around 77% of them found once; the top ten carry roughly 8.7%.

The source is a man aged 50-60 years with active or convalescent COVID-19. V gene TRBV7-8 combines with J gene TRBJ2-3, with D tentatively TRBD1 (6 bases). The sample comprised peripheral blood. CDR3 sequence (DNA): TGTGCCAGCAGCTTAGTAGGCAGGGGTAGCACAGATACGCAGTATTTT. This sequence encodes CASSLVGRGSTDTQYF. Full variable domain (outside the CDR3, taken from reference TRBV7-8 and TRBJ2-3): GAGVSQSPRYKVAKRGQDVALRCDPISGHVSLFWYQQALGQGPEFLTYFQNEAQLDKSGLPSDRFFAERPEGSVSTLKIQRTQQEDSAVYLCASSLVGRGSTDTQYFGPGTRLTVL.